This T cell receptor (beta chain) was retrieved from a study of CD8 T cells in ankylosing spondylitis. Study results and caveats: Significant enrichment of disease-linked clones was reportedly seen in matched ankylosing spondylitis synovial fluid. Reactive arthritis synovial fluid and blood were previously reported to contain some motif variants. Roughly eight highly homologous variants made up a TCR beta motif that seemed to typify ankylosing spondylitis blood.

Germline CDR1 and CDR2: SGHTA and FQGNSA. Trimming cost V 4 bases and J 9 bases, with 13 bases left between them. The CDR3 has 13 residues. The TCR beta libraries were generated through quantitative 5'-RACE incorporating molecular barcodes. One entry per CDR3 protein, called by TCRdb with MiXCR from the 5' RACE reads. The repertoire holds roughly 240,000 distinct CDR3 sequences, with 7.5% to 9.5% as singletons. In regard to this clonotype: Its antigen is currently unknown.

The sequenced sample was blood, either unsorted or a sorted T cell fraction (not recorded which). The V gene is TRBV7-2, the J gene TRBJ2-4; D not resolved. The source is a female donor with ankylosing spondylitis or in good health (not recorded which). Here the CDR3 DNA reads TGTGCCAGCAGCTCCCTTGCCCTCGGCATTCAGTACTTC. Amino acid sequence: CASSSLALGIQYF.